The 4 T cell receptor beta chains reported below all come from one sample, sequenced in a study of PD-L1 blockade in urothelial cancer. TCRdb keeps only in-frame clones here, not all; method: immunoSEQ multiplex PCR. The sample has around 50,000 clones; about 81% are singletons. Specified time point: pretreatment peripheral blood. The specimen was PBMCs, collected around atezolizumab (anti-PD-L1) treatment. These receptors were collected from a man in his forties or fifties with urothelial cancer.

This sequence joins TRBV2 and TRBJ2-3; 8 bases agree with TRBD2. This CDR3 has 15 residues. The V segment lost 2 bases and the J segment 3 bases; nucleotides outside the gene matches: 4. Germline V CDR1 and CDR2: SNHLY, FYNNEI. Here the CDR3 reads CASSESRGVTDTQYF. The CDR3 coding sequence is TGTGCCAGCAGTGAATCGCGGGGGGTGACAGATACGCAGTATTTT.

The chain uses TRBV28 and TRBJ2-4, with TRBD2 identical over 8 bases. V shed 5 bases, J shed 6 bases, and the junction held 6 bases outside the gene matches. This CDR3 has 14 residues. Germline loops: CDR1 MDHEN, CDR2 SYDVKM. Here the CDR3 reads CASSPSGGGNIQYF. The CDR3 region has the DNA TGTGCCAGCAGTCCCTCGGGGGGGGGAAACATTCAGTACTTC.

The rearrangement links TRBV6-5 to TRBJ2-2, with TRBD2 as a possible D gene (6 bases). Trimming removed 4 bases at V and 6 bases at J, with 6 bases between. The CDR3 is 12 amino acids. Germline-derived CDR1 and CDR2 are MNHEY and SVGAGI. As DNA, the CDR3 is TGTGCCAGCAGTTGGGGGGCCGGGGAGCTGTTTTTT. This gives the protein CASSWGAGELFF.

This chain connects TRBV10-3 to TRBJ1-2, with 9 bases fitting TRBD1. The CDR3 contains 15 residues. Germline V CDR1 and CDR2: ENHRY, SYGVKD. V shed 5 bases and J 4 bases; nucleotides not matched to a gene: 8. The CDR3 DNA is TGTGCCATCAGTACACAGGGGGCGATGGGCTATGGCTACACCTTC. Translated: CAISTQGAMGYGYTF.